This T cell receptor beta chain was sequenced in a study of cytomegalovirus exposure and HLA in healthy donors. Germline V gives CDR1 SGHRS, CDR2 YFSETQ. Trimming pared 4 bases from V and 1 base from J, leaving 11 bases between. The CDR3 is 14 amino acids. Study-level results: One variant, a missense change in DCLRE1C, was linked in a later analysis to TCR beta V- and J-gene trimming. Sequencing probably produced one cluster of sequence variants that were highly shared. In an earlier analysis, productive rearrangement rates for most beta V segments clustered near 87% or 30%. Analysis performed later found around 15,000 TCR beta sequences associated with HLA alleles at 0.05 false discovery rate.

Primers included in the PCR were 60 Vbeta and 13 Jbeta primers. Clones were read by immunoSEQ multiplex PCR, and TCRdb kept only the in-frame ones, dropping some. This sample yields about 110,000 clones, of which about 75% are seen a single time; more than 2% belongs to the top ten. A note on this clone: What it binds is not known.

This sequence was found in a man between 40 and 49 years old in good health and CMV-seronegative. The sample consisted of PBMCs. V gene TRBV5-1 combines with J gene TRBJ1-1, with D possibly being TRBD1 (6 bases). CDR3 in amino acids: CASSLTGANTEAFF. DNA for the CDR3: TGCGCCAGCAGCCTGACAGGCGCGAACACTGAAGCTTTCTTT. The full variable domain, with the rest looked up from reference TRBV5-1 and TRBJ1-1, is KAGVTQTPRYLIKTRGQQVTLSCSPISGHRSVSWYQQTPGQGLQFLFEYFSETQRNKGNFPGRFSGRQFSNSRSEMNVSTLELGDSALYLCASSLTGANTEAFFGQGTRLTVV.